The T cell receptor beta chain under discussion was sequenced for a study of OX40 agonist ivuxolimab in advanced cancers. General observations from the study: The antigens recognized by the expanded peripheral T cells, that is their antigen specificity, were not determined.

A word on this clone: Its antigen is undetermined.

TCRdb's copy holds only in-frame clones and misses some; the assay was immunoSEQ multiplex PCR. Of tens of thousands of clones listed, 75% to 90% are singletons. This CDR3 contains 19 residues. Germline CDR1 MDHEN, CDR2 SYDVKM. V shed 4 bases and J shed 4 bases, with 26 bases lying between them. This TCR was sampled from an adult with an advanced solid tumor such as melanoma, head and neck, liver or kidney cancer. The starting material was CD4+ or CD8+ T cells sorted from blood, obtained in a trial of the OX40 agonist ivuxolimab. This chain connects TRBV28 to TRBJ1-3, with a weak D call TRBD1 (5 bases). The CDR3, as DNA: TGTGCCAGCAGTTACCCGGGCGAATCCTCCGGGGGGACCGGAAACACCATATATTTT. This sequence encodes CASSYPGESSGGTGNTIYF.